This TCR beta chain is drawn from a study of vaccination and CD4 T cells after COVID-19. Whole-study context: Cellular stimulation was performed using overlapping spike peptides derived from SARS-CoV-2, HCoV-NL63, HCoV-OC43 and HCoV-229E.

As for treatment: roughly 10-day PBMC culture with coronavirus spike peptide pools or control peptides (ViraFEST assay). Gathered ahead of the COVID-19 pandemic (2011-2018) were the CD4+ T cells of the unexposed donor. Expanded clonotypes were found by TCR sequencing after peptide-pool stimulation (ViraFEST). From the 10-day cultures, CD4+ T cells were isolated by negative selection. Four cold-coronavirus spikes, along with SARS-CoV-2 S/N, were used to probe unexposed-donor CD4+ T cells, cells permitting. Turning to this clonotype: Its target is unknown.

An Oncomine TCR Beta short-read assay was used to sequence the DNA from cultured CD4+ T cells. Genomic DNA was isolated from cultured CD4+ T cells. In TCRdb, the PCR reads were re-called with MiXCR into one record per CDR3 protein. Of about 8,100 distinct CDR3 sequences in the sample, approximately 30% were seen once. Per the germline V gene, CDR1 is LGHNA and CDR2 is YSLEER. V trimming: 0 bases; J trimming: 8 bases; junction bases outside the gene matches: 7. This CDR3 has 15 amino acids. The TCR sequence derives from a human donor in good health. V gene TRBV4-3 combines with J gene TRBJ2-1; 7 nucleotides line up with TRBD2. Sequenced sample: CD4+ T cells from blood, cultured in vitro. CDR3 region: CASSQDYGRTDEQFF. The CDR3 DNA sequence: TGCGCCAGCAGCCAAGATTACGGGAGGACCGATGAGCAGTTCTTC.